These 13 T cell receptor beta chains share one sample of origin, sequenced in a study of technical replicates of blood from several donors. The table came from immunoSEQ multiplex PCR; TCRdb's copy has only in-frame clones and leaves some out. The table includes tens of thousands of clones, approximately 90% detected once. The sequencing sample was made of PBMCs. These receptors were taken from a human donor in good health. Some clones in this sample may be carry-over from other donors' samples.

V and J are TRBV10-3 and TRBJ1-1; tentatively, D is TRBD1 (5 bases). V was trimmed by 4 bases and J by 1 base, leaving 7 bases between them. The CDR3 is made up of 13 amino acids. Germline CDR1 is ENHRY and CDR2 is SYGVKD. The CDR3 reads CAISGGQNTEAFF. CDR3 coding DNA: TGTGCCATCAGTGGTGGACAGAACACTGAAGCTTTCTTT.

V usage is TRBV19 and J usage is TRBJ1-1; a possible D gene is TRBD1 (6 bases). Germline-derived CDR1 and CDR2 are LNHDA and SQIVND (reference sequence). CDR3 size: 16 residues. Trimming removed 3 bases at V and 3 bases at J, with 17 bases between. The CDR3 sequence: CASSIARTVRHTEAFF. CDR3 nucleotide sequence: TGTGCCAGTAGTATCGCGAGGACAGTTAGGCACACTGAAGCTTTCTTT. The entire variable domain, with the rest obtained from reference TRBV19 and TRBJ1-1, is as follows: DGGITQSPKYLFRKEGQNVTLSCEQNLNHDAMYWYRQDPGQGLRLIYYSQIVNDFQKGDIAEGYSVSREKKESFPLTVTSAQKNPTAFYLCASSIARTVRHTEAFFGQGTRLTVV.

J is TRBJ2-7 and V is TRBV20-1, with no clear D. V lost 5 bases to trimming and J lost 5 bases, with 10 bases between them. This CDR3 spans 11 amino acids. CDR1 DFQATT and CDR2 SNEGSKA come from the germline V gene (reference sequence). The DNA of the CDR3 is TGCAGTGCTGGCCCCAGCGACGAGCAGTACTTC. This gives the protein CSAGPSDEQYF.

The gene calls are TRBV10-3 and TRBJ2-7; 9 bases are shared with TRBD1. V lost 6 bases and J lost 3; bases outside the gene matches: 6. The V gene's germline CDR1 is ENHRY and CDR2 SYGVKD. The CDR3 is 14 residues long. CDR3 sequence reads: CAISIGTGSYEQYF. The DNA for the CDR3 is TGTGCCATCAGCATCGGGACAGGGAGCTACGAGCAGTACTTC.

The chain combines TRBV20-1 with TRBJ2-3; the D gene is possibly TRBD2 (6 bases). The V and J ends lost 5 bases and 12 bases respectively, with 12 bases between them. CDR1 and CDR2 (germline): DFQATT, SNEGSKA (reference sequence). There are 10 residues in the CDR3. CDR3 DNA: TGCAGTGCTCCTCGGGACTCCCAGTATTTT. It translates to CSAPRDSQYF.

The V and J genes are TRBV7-9 and TRBJ2-5; no clear D. Germline CDR1 is SEHNR and CDR2 is FQNEAQ (reference sequence). Trimming took 1 base from V and 5 from J, leaving 8 bases between them. The CDR3 runs to 13 residues. This CDR3 reads CASSLDTGETQYF. Here the CDR3 DNA reads TGTGCCAGCAGCTTAGATACGGGTGAGACCCAGTACTTC.

About this clone itself: A read error may produce the germline difference seen at one junction end. This chain uses TRBV4-1 with TRBJ1-5, with 7 bases identical to TRBD1. CDR1 and CDR2 (germline): MGHRA, YSYEKL. The CDR3 consists of 15 residues. CDR3 sequence: CASSKDRVNNQPQHF. For the CDR3, the DNA is TGCGCCAGCAGCAAAGACAGGGTCAACAATCAGCCCCAGCATTTT.

The chain carries TRBV15 and TRBJ2-5; D unclear. Germline CDR1 LNHNV, CDR2 YYDKDF (reference sequence). The V and J ends lost 6 bases and 1 base respectively, with 12 bases between them. CDR3 length: 14 amino acids. The chain's CDR3 is CATSRSRLQETQYF. The CDR3 DNA reads as TGTGCCACCAGTCGATCTAGGCTCCAAGAGACCCAGTACTTC.

This sequence joins TRBV5-1 and TRBJ2-7, with TRBD1 identical over 11 bases. The junction had 7 bases not matched to a gene; V was cut back by 5 bases and J by 3 bases. The V gene's germline CDR1 is SGHRS and CDR2 YFSETQ. The CDR3 loop spans 15 amino acids. This chain's CDR3 is CASSFGTGGFYEQYF. As DNA, the CDR3 is TGCGCCAGCAGTTTTGGGACAGGGGGTTTCTACGAGCAGTACTTC.

The genes are TRBV6-6 and TRBJ1-1; no reliable D call. Germline CDR1 and CDR2: MNHNY and SVGAGI (reference sequence). Deletions cut 6 bases from V and 1 base from J, with 15 bases between. The CDR3 runs to 15 residues. CDR3 protein: CASSDPRDSNTEAFF. The CDR3 coding sequence is TGTGCCAGCAGCGACCCCCGGGATTCGAACACTGAAGCTTTCTTT.

CDR3 in amino acids: CASSTRVYEQYF. In nucleotides, the CDR3 is TGTGCCAGTAGTACACGGGTGTACGAGCAGTACTTC. V gene TRBV19 combines with J gene TRBJ2-7; no firm D call. The V gene's germline CDR1 is LNHDA and CDR2 SQIVND (reference sequence). The CDR3 extends over 12 amino acids. Trimming pared 4 bases from V and 4 bases from J, leaving 8 bases between.

The chain is built from TRBV30 and TRBJ1-5; D call uncertain. The CDR3 extends over 15 amino acids. V lost 5 bases and J 2 bases, leaving 16 bases between the germline ends. Germline V CDR1 and CDR2: GTSNPN, SVGIG (reference sequence). Written as DNA, the CDR3 is TGTGCCTGGTCCCGACCCGCTCGGGGCAATCAGCCCCAGCATTTT. Translation gives CAWSRPARGNQPQHF.

The chain has TRBV14 and TRBJ1-1; the match to TRBD1 covers 8 bases. After removal of 5 bases from V and 9 bases from J, the junction contained 8 bases not matched to a gene. The CDR3 runs to 13 residues. Germline V gene lookup returns CDR1 SGHDN and CDR2 FVKESK. The CDR3 loop reads CASSWTGRFQAFF. The CDR3 bases are TGTGCCAGCAGCTGGACAGGGAGGTTTCAAGCTTTCTTT.